The present TCR beta chain was sequenced within a study of cytomegalovirus exposure and HLA in healthy donors. At the level of the study: In terms of ancestry, the Caucasian-associated cluster contained about 81% of the approximately 420 genotyped donors.

This clone came up a few times. Its target is not known. The primer mix had 60 Vbeta and 13 Jbeta primers. Profiling relied on immunoSEQ multiplex PCR, and the TCRdb table lists in-frame clones only, not all of them. Among 200,000 to 250,000 clones listed, 77% were seen once. Broader study findings: At a 0.05 false discovery rate, a later analysis found roughly 17,000 TCR beta sequences to be associated with HLA alleles. There were reportedly fewer N-insertions in an Asian-associated ancestry cluster than the approximately 630-donor mean, in a later analysis. The authors later linked a missense DCLRE1C variant to TCR beta V- and J-gene trimming.

CDR3 length: 13 residues. Trimming left V 0 bases short and J 9 bases short, with 10 bases between. Germline values: CDR1 SGHDT, CDR2 YYEEEE. The chain couples TRBV5-6 to TRBJ1-3, with D perhaps matching TRBD1 (5 bases). The TCR sequence derives from a woman aged 60-75 years in good health and CMV-seropositive. Sequenced input: PBMCs. CDR3 in amino acids: CASSLGGTSTIYF. CDR3 nucleotides: TGTGCCAGCAGCTTGGGGGGGACTAGCACCATATATTTT.